This paragraph reports one TCR beta chain. Its antigen is undetermined. Trimming cost V 2 bases and J 2 bases, with 9 bases left between them. CDR3 length equals 14 residues. Per the germline V gene, CDR1 is SGHTS and CDR2 is YDEGEE. The study ran its PCR with 60 Vbeta and 13 Jbeta primers. Under the authors' procedure: Per a later analysis, the number of unique TCR beta chains was approximately 80 million, of which roughly 11 million were shared. Clones were sequenced by immunoSEQ multiplex PCR, and TCRdb holds only the in-frame ones, with some missing. V and J calls and clone size are those listed in that table; D and trimming were worked out from the DNA. The listing records approximately 150,000 clones. The sample belongs to a study of cytomegalovirus exposure and HLA in healthy donors. Overall study: The Caucasian-associated ancestry cluster contained roughly four fifths of the roughly 400 genotyped donors.

Findings of the study overall: With high specificity and sensitivity, the classifier reportedly diagnosed cytomegalovirus status.

The sequence was obtained from a woman between 18 and 30 years old in good health and CMV-seronegative. Sequenced input: PBMCs. The chain couples TRBV5-8 to TRBJ2-3; a possible D gene is TRBD2 (5 bases). The CDR3, as DNA: TGTGCCAGCAGCTTAGGGAGTACCACAGATACGCAGTATTTT. It is translated as CASSLGSTTDTQYF.